The 20 T cell receptor beta chains in this list originate from one sample, sequenced in a study of regulatory T cells in long-lasting Graves disease. Building the TCR beta libraries relied on iRepertoire HTBI primers, and CDR3 regions underwent Arm-PCR. TCRdb recomputed calls from the multiplex PCR reads with MiXCR, one row per CDR3 protein. The sample lists about 430,000 distinct CDR3 sequences, over 14% occurring once. As to time point: newly diagnosed GD, antithyroid drugs for less than 3 months. The TCR library was made from RNA extracted from PBMCs. This sample also belongs to another study, concerning T cells in Graves' hyperthyroidism and ophthalmopathy.

The source material was peripheral blood mononuclear cells (PBMCs), sampled at new diagnosis, from a patient treated with antithyroid drugs. The receptors were sampled from a woman aged 40 to 55 with Graves disease.

This chain connects TRBV6-2 or TRBV6-3 to TRBJ2-7; D may be TRBD2 (6 bases). CDR1 and CDR2 (germline): MNHEY, SVGEGT. V was trimmed by 2 bases and J by 4 bases, leaving 15 bases between them. There are 15 residues in the CDR3. CDR3 sequence (DNA): TGTGCCAGCAGTTACGGGGTAGCGGAGGGGTACGAGCAGTACTTC. It encodes CASSYGVAEGYEQYF.

This clonotype was counted ten times or more. The chain has TRBV28 and TRBJ2-2; either TRBD1 or TRBD2 may supply D (5 bases each). V was trimmed by 4 bases and J by 3 bases, leaving 12 bases between them. This CDR3 region has 15 residues. CDR1 MDHEN and CDR2 SYDVKM come from the germline V gene. CDR3 coding DNA: TGTGCCAGCAGTTCCGGGACCGTATACACCGGGGAGCTGTTTTTT. Amino acids: CASSSGTVYTGELFF.

This clonotype was observed many times. The CDR3 loop is CASSSTGYGGTGELFF. Written as DNA, the CDR3 is TGTGCCAGCAGTTCAACCGGCTATGGGGGCACCGGGGAGCTGTTTTTT. The chain recombines TRBV28 with TRBJ2-2, with D perhaps being TRBD1 or TRBD2 (5 bases each). The germline V gene has CDR1 MDHEN and CDR2 SYDVKM. This CDR3 has 16 residues. Trimming took off 4 bases at V and 4 bases at J, with 16 bases between the two ends.

The V call is TRBV4-2, the J call TRBJ1-3, with D tentatively TRBD1 (5 bases). Germline CDR1 and CDR2: LGHNA and YNFKEQ. V was cut by 1 base and J by 0 bases, with 16 bases left in between. The CDR3 covers 18 residues. Here the CDR3 reads CASSQVTRGASSGNTIYF. The CDR3 bases are TGTGCCAGCAGCCAAGTGACGAGGGGCGCGAGCTCTGGAAACACCATATATTTT.

This clonotype was counted many times. This chain joins TRBV11-2 and TRBJ2-1; 9 bases fit TRBD2. The CDR3 is 19 residues long. Germline V lookup: CDR1 SGHAT, CDR2 FQNNGV. The V gene end was trimmed by 1 base and the J gene end by 0 bases; junction bases not matched to a gene: 10. The CDR3 loop reads CASSLVVAGAFRSYNEQFF. The CDR3 region has the DNA TGTGCCAGCAGCTTAGTTGTAGCGGGAGCTTTCCGCTCCTACAATGAGCAGTTCTTC.

This clonotype was detected many times. The chain couples TRBV2 to TRBJ2-5; TRBD2 agrees at 8 bases. Per the germline V gene, CDR1 is SNHLY and CDR2 is FYNNEI. This CDR3 comprises 14 residues. Trimming took 6 bases from V and 5 from J; bases not matched to a gene: 8. CDR3 nucleotide sequence: TGTGCCAGCAGCGGGAGCGGGAGCGTGGAGACCCAGTACTTC. Its protein is CASSGSGSVETQYF.

V gene TRBV25-1 combines with J gene TRBJ1-6; D call uncertain. CDR3 length equals 14 residues. The V end was cut by 5 bases, the J end by 5 bases, with 10 bases between. Germline V gene sequence: CDR1 MGHDK, CDR2 SYGVNS. The CDR3 DNA reads TGTGCCAGCAGTAAATTCGGGGATAATTCACCCCTCCACTTT. It specifies CASSKFGDNSPLHF.

The chain is built from TRBV28 and TRBJ1-6, with TRBD1 matching 12 bases. The CDR3 runs to 18 residues. Germline V gene data show CDR1 as MDHEN and CDR2 as SYDVKM. V lost 5 bases, J lost 10 bases, and 15 bases stayed unmatched. The CDR3 bases are TGTGCCAGCAGTGCCCGGGGACAGGGGGCATTTTTTTACTCACCCCTCCACTTT. Protein product: CASSARGQGAFFYSPLHF. The whole variable domain, remainder taken from reference TRBV28 and TRBJ1-6, is DVKVTQSSRYLVKRTGEKVFLECVQDMDHENMFWYRQDPGLGLRLIYFSYDVKMKEKGDIPEGYSVSREKKERFSLILESASTNQTSMYLCASSARGQGAFFYSPLHFGNGTRLTVT.

This clonotype was detected ten times or more. This rearrangement joins TRBV6-1 to TRBJ1-4, with D possibly being TRBD1 (6 bases). V shed 6 bases and J shed 0 bases, with 11 bases lying between them. CDR1 is MNHNS, CDR2 SASEGT, per germline. This CDR3 is built from 15 residues. The CDR3 coding sequence is TGTGCCAGCAGACCTTACAGGGCAACTAATGAAAAACTGTTTTTT. Residues: CASRPYRATNEKLFF.

A note on this clonotype: A much larger clone is a single base away; this may be a read error. This is likely a read error, given that the CDR3 carries no conserved phenylalanine or tryptophan at its end. V is TRBV7-9 and J is TRBJ2-1, with 11 nucleotides matching TRBD2. V shed 2 bases, J shed 6 bases, and the junction held 6 bases outside the gene matches. Per germline, CDR1 SEHNR and CDR2 FQNEAQ (reference sequence). CDR3 size: 16 residues. In nucleotides, the CDR3 is TGTGCCAGCAGCTTACTAGCGGGAGGAGTGGTCAATGAGCAGTTCTCC. Its translation is CASSLLAGGVVNEQFS.

The chain joins TRBV27 to TRBJ2-2; D ambiguous. Trimming stripped 3 bases from V and 8 bases from J, with 10 bases between. The CDR3 contains 13 residues. Looked up from germline, CDR1 is MNHEY and CDR2 is SMNVEV (reference sequence). The CDR3 DNA sequence: TGTGCCAGCAGTTTCTATCAGGCTGGGGAGCTGTTTTTT. Its translation is CASSFYQAGELFF.

This clonotype was seen ten or more times. The rearrangement joins TRBV27 to TRBJ1-2; 11 bases are shared with TRBD1. Germline assignment: CDR1 MNHEY and CDR2 SMNVEV (reference sequence). With 5 bases clipped from V and 5 bases from J, the junction kept 7 bases outside the gene matches. The CDR3 contains 15 residues. CDR3 amino acids: CASSRDRGFWYGYTF. CDR3 nucleotide sequence: TGTGCCAGCAGTCGGGACAGGGGGTTTTGGTATGGCTACACCTTC.

This sequence joins TRBV6-1 and TRBJ2-7; 10 bases align to TRBD2. The CDR3 is 14 amino acids. Germline V gene data show CDR1 as MNHNS and CDR2 as SASEGT. V was pared by 5 bases and J by 11 bases, with 12 bases of the junction left unmatched. The CDR3: CASSRGLAAPGEYF. Here the CDR3 DNA reads TGTGCCAGCAGTAGAGGACTAGCGGCCCCAGGCGAGTACTTC.

This rearrangement joins TRBV5-6 to TRBJ2-1; a weak D match, TRBD2 (5 bases). Looked up from germline, CDR1 is SGHDT and CDR2 is YYEEEE. The CDR3 spans 14 residues. Trimming shortened V by 1 base and J by 6 bases, and 11 bases separated the two germline ends. CDR3: CASSLQLGINEQFF. Written as DNA, the CDR3 is TGTGCCAGCAGCTTGCAACTAGGGATCAATGAGCAGTTCTTC.

This clonotype was detected many times. DNA for the CDR3: TGTGCCACCAGTGACCTTGACAACTCTGGGGCCAACGTCCTGACTTTC. It yields the protein CATSDLDNSGANVLTF. This chain uses TRBV24-1 with TRBJ2-6; D is unclear. The V and J ends lost 4 bases and 0 bases respectively, with 9 bases between them. The length of the CDR3 is 16 residues. Germline V gene lookup returns CDR1 KGHDR and CDR2 SFDVKD.

This clonotype was found many times. The chain uses TRBV5-1 and TRBJ1-1; maybe TRBD1 (6 bases). The germline CDR1 and CDR2 sequences are SGHRS and YFSETQ. CDR3 length equals 13 residues. Trimming took 2 bases from V and 5 from J, leaving 10 bases between them. The CDR3 DNA is TGCGCCAGCAGCTTTAACAGGGCGACTGAAGCTTTCTTT. It is translated as CASSFNRATEAFF.

This clonotype was observed a handful of times. The rearrangement uses TRBV4-1 and TRBJ2-5; the match to TRBD1 covers 10 bases. V lost 1 base, J lost 5 bases, and 7 bases stayed unmatched. The germline CDR1 and CDR2 sequences are MGHRA and YSYEKL. The CDR3 is 16 amino acids. This chain's CDR3 is CASSQVRDRGGETQYF. DNA of the CDR3: TGCGCCAGCAGCCAAGTCCGGGACAGGGGAGGGGAGACCCAGTACTTC.

A few counts support this clonotype. V usage is TRBV29-1 and J usage is TRBJ2-6; D gene uncertain. The germline gives CDR1 SQVTM, CDR2 ANQGSEA. The V gene lost 5 bases and the J gene lost 4 bases, with 9 bases spanning the gap. The CDR3 has 13 amino acids. The CDR3 is CSVHLTGANVLTF. In DNA form, the CDR3 reads TGCAGCGTTCACCTGACAGGGGCCAACGTCCTGACTTTC.

CDR3 DNA sequence: TGCAGTGCTAGAGAGGCAGCGGGGTACAATGAGCAGTACTTC. Translating gives CSAREAAGYNEQYF. The chain employs TRBV20-1 and TRBJ2-1; 7 nucleotides line up with TRBD2. Gene TRBJ2-7 matches the end of the DNA better, so the J call may be wrong. Per the germline V gene, CDR1 is DFQATT and CDR2 is SNEGSKA (reference sequence). This CDR3 has 14 residues.

This clonotype was seen ten or more times. The rearrangement uses TRBV18 and TRBJ2-7; D call uncertain. The CDR3 runs 12 residues. V lost 8 bases and J 0 bases, leaving 8 bases between the germline ends. Germline values: CDR1 KGHSH, CDR2 LQKENI. The CDR3 is CASSPSSYEQYF. DNA of the CDR3: TGTGCCAGCAGCCCCTCCTCCTACGAGCAGTACTTC.